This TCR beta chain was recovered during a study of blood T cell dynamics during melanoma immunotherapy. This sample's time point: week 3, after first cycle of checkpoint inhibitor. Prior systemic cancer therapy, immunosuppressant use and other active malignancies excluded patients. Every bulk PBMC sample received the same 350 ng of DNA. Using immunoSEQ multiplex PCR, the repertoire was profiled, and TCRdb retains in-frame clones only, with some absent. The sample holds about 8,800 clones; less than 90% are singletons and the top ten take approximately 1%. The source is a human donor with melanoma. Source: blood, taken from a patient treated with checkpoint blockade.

CDR3 DNA: TGCGCCAGCAGCTTAATGACAGGGCCATCAGAAGCTTTCTTT. It translates to CASSLMTGPSEAFF. The chain uses TRBV5-1 and TRBJ1-1; 7 nucleotides line up with TRBD1. The CDR3 sequence is 14 residues long. Trimming cost V 2 bases and J 8 bases; bases outside gene matches: 9. CDR1 and CDR2 from the germline V gene are SGHRS and YFSETQ.